These 8 T cell receptor beta chains came from one sample sequenced in a study of T cell repertoires in cytomegalovirus infection. No antigens are known for them. TCRdb reprocessed the reads with MiXCR, giving one entry per CDR3 protein. The repertoire includes roughly 69,000 distinct CDR3 sequences, 20% of them detected once, and about 69% sits in the top ten. This material consisted of CD8+ T cells from cultured PBMCs, taken from culture after CMV antigen stimulation. Every receptor here comes from a human donor in good health (CMV status not recorded). Some clones in this sample may be carry-over from other donors' samples.

This clonotype occurred a few times. The chain links TRBV7-2 to TRBJ2-1, with 9 bases fitting TRBD2. This CDR3 comprises 16 residues. CDR1 and CDR2 (germline): SGHTA, FQGNSA. J gave up 2 bases and V 6 bases, and 8 bases lay outside the gene matches. CDR3 nucleotide sequence: TGTGCCAGCAGTTCAGGGGGACTAGCAACCTACAATGAGCAGTTCTTC. Amino acid sequence: CASSSGGLATYNEQFF.

Within the sample, this clonotype is medium-sized (0.01 to 0.1%). V gene TRBV7-9 combines with J gene TRBJ2-5; 8 bases align to TRBD2. CDR3 size: 14 residues. With 5 bases clipped from V and 5 bases from J, the junction kept 7 bases outside the gene matches. Germline CDR1 reads SEHNR; CDR2 reads FQNEAQ (reference sequence). CDR3 in amino acids: CASSQQSSGETQYF. For the CDR3, the DNA is TGTGCCAGCAGCCAGCAGTCTAGCGGGGAGACCCAGTACTTC.

This clonotype was seen a few times. CDR3 residues: CAIPTGVTTDTQYF. The CDR3 region has the DNA TGTGCCATCCCGACAGGGGTCACGACAGATACGCAGTATTTT. The chain uses TRBV2 and TRBJ2-3; 8 bases match TRBD1. The V segment lost 10 bases and the J segment 3 bases; nucleotides outside the gene matches: 9. This CDR3 contains 14 residues. Germline V lookup: CDR1 SNHLY, CDR2 FYNNEI. The entire variable domain, with the rest obtained from reference TRBV2 and TRBJ2-3, is as follows: EPEVTQTPSHQVTQMGQEVILRCVPISNHLYFYWYRQILGQKVEFLVSFYNNEISEKSEIFDDQFSVERPDGSNFTLKIRSTKLEDSAMYFCAIPTGVTTDTQYFGPGTRLTVL.

This clonotype turned up a few times. The chain combines TRBV11-2 with TRBJ2-3; D unresolved. CDR1 SGHAT and CDR2 FQNNGV come from the germline V gene. The length of the CDR3 is 18 residues. V lost 5 bases and J 0 bases, leaving 21 bases between the germline ends. CDR3 DNA sequence: TGTGCCAGCAGCCAGAAGTTATTGGAACTTGCTAGCACAGATACGCAGTATTTT. It encodes CASSQKLLELASTDTQYF. Variable domain in full (rest from reference TRBV11-2 and TRBJ2-3): EAGVAQSPRYKIIEKRQSVAFWCNPISGHATLYWYQQILGQGPKLLIQFQNNGVVDDSQLPKDRFSAERLKGVDSTLKIQPAKLEDSAVYLCASSQKLLELASTDTQYFGPGTRLTVL.

V usage is TRBV4-1 and J usage is TRBJ2-1; the match to TRBD2 covers 8 bases. The trim removed 4 bases at V and 5 bases at J, leaving 7 bases unmatched. The CDR3 sequence is 15 residues long. Germline V lookup: CDR1 MGHRA, CDR2 YSYEKL. The CDR3 nucleotides are TGCGCCAGCAGCCCTCCCGGGACTAGAGACAATGAGCAGTTCTTC. Amino acids: CASSPPGTRDNEQFF.

This clonotype came up a few times. V is TRBV7-2 and J is TRBJ1-1; D may be TRBD1 (6 bases). V dropped 5 bases and J dropped 3 bases, with 16 bases sitting between them. The length of the CDR3 is 15 residues. Germline V lookup: CDR1 SGHTA, CDR2 FQGNSA. CDR3 sequence (DNA): TGTGCCAGCAGCCTCCGGGCCACAGGGCACACTGAAGCTTTCTTT. It translates to CASSLRATGHTEAFF.

As to this clonotype: This may be a read error, as it is one base from a much larger clone. This chain links TRBV7-2 with TRBJ2-4; no definite D call. The CDR3 spans 12 residues. The germline V gene encodes CDR1 SGHTA and CDR2 FQGNSA. The DNA for the CDR3 is TGTGCCAGCTGCTTCGAAGGGAACATTCAGTACTTC. Amino acid sequence: CASCFEGNIQYF.

This clonotype was detected only once. The chain is built from TRBV11-1 and TRBJ1-3; the D gene is possibly TRBD1 (6 bases). The CDR3 sequence is 14 residues long. Deletions cut 6 bases from V and 8 bases from J, with 17 bases between. The V gene's germline CDR1 is SGHAT and CDR2 FQDESV (reference sequence). The chain's CDR3 is CASRPPQGRDTIYF. The CDR3 nucleotides are TGTGCCAGCAGGCCTCCCCAGGGGAGAGACACCATATATTTT.